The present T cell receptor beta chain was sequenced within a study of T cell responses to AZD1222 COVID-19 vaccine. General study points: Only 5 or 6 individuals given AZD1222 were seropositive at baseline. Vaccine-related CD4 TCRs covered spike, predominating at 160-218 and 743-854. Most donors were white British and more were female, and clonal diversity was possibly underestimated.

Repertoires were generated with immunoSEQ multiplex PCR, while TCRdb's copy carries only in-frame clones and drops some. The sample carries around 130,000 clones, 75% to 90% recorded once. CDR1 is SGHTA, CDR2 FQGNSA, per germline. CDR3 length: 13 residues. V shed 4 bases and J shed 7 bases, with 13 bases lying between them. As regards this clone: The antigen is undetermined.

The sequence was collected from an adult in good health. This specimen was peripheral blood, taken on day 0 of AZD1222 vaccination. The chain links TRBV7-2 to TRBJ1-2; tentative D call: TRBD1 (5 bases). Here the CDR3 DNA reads TGTGCCAGCAGCTGGGGGGGGAGGGCTGGCTACACCTTC. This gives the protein CASSWGGRAGYTF.